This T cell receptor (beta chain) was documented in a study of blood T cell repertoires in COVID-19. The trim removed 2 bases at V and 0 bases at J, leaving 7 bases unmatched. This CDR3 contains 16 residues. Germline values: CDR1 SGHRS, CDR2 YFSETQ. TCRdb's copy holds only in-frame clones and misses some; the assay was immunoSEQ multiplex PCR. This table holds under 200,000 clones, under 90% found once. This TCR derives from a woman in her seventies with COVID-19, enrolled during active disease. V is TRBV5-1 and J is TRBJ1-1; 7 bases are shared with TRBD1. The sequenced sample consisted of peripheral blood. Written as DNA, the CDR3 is TGCGCCAGCAGCTTAAGACAGGGTTCTATGAACACTGAAGCTTTCTTT. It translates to CASSLRQGSMNTEAFF.